Below, one T cell receptor beta chain is given with its context. The antigen remains undetermined. The data are from a study of T cell responses to AZD1222 COVID-19 vaccine. On the study more broadly: Second-dose intervals near 4 or 12 weeks were combined. Study-wide points: Seropositive AZD1222 recipients at baseline numbered only five or six. Clonal diversity may have been underestimated in mostly white British donors. Spike-specific TCR depth and breadth grew after two AZD1222 doses.

Clones were read by immunoSEQ multiplex PCR, and TCRdb kept only the in-frame ones, dropping some. Among approximately 120,000 clones listed, roughly 90% were seen once. The CDR3 covers 12 residues. This chain connects TRBV21-1 to TRBJ2-1; TRBD1, the table's D call, lacks a check against the DNA. TRBV21-1 is a pseudogene segment. This TCR came from an adult in good health. The sample consisted of peripheral blood, taken on day 0 of AZD1222 vaccination. CDR3 region: CASARQPNEQFF. The CDR3 DNA sequence: TGTGCCAGCGCACGACAGCCTAATGAGCAGTTCTTC.